This paragraph covers one T cell receptor (beta chain) sequence. The sample comes from a study of OX40 agonist ivuxolimab in advanced cancers. Per the germline V gene, CDR1 is SEHNR and CDR2 is FQNEAQ (reference sequence). The CDR3 totals 15 residues. J gave up 4 bases and V 5 bases, and 7 bases lay outside the gene matches. Profiled with immunoSEQ multiplex PCR; TCRdb holds only in-frame clones, not every one. The table lists roughly 77,000 clones, roughly 80% of them singletons, with about 4.9% in the top ten. The receptor's source is an adult with an advanced solid tumor such as melanoma, head and neck, liver or kidney cancer. The gene calls are TRBV7-9 and TRBJ1-2; 10 bases are shared with TRBD1. Sequenced here: CD4+ or CD8+ T cells sorted from blood, sampled in a trial of the OX40 agonist ivuxolimab. CDR3 nucleotides: TGTGCCAGCAGCCCCAGACAGGGGGCTACCTATGGCTACACCTTC. This gives the protein CASSPRQGATYGYTF.